This paragraph reports one T cell receptor (beta chain). The record originates from a study of blood T cell repertoires in COVID-19. On the study more broadly: T cells, B-cell-depleted T cells, or PBMCs supplied cDNA or gDNA.

Profiling relied on immunoSEQ multiplex PCR, and the TCRdb table lists in-frame clones only, not all of them. The data show approximately 280,000 clones, with 84% seen just once and over 1.3% held by the top ten. From germline, CDR1 is MNHEY and CDR2 SVGEGT. Trimming cost V 6 bases and J 0 bases, with 6 bases left between them. The CDR3 runs to 13 residues. The source is a human donor with COVID-19, enrolled during active disease. The donor label of this sample is uncertain. The genes are TRBV6-2 or TRBV6-3 and TRBJ1-5; D ambiguous. Sample: peripheral blood. CDR3 coding DNA: TGTGCCAGCAGCAGCAATAGCAATCAGCCCCAGCATTTT. Translated, it gives CASSSNSNQPQHF.